The clone carrying this T cell receptor (beta chain) was observed at least ten times. This sample was taken from a study of identical twins. From the 5' RACE reads, TCRdb called clonotypes with MiXCR, one entry per CDR3 protein. The table lists around 670,000 distinct CDR3 sequences, around 6% of them singletons, with roughly 2% in the top ten. The CDR3 contains 16 residues. Germline CDR1 is MNHEY and CDR2 is SVGAGI. Trimming took 2 bases from V and 1 from J, leaving 11 bases between them. Input material: naive T cells sorted from blood. The chain links TRBV6-5 to TRBJ2-2; no clear D gene. The clonotype comes from a man younger than 30 in good health. The CDR3 nucleotides read TGTGCCAGCAGTTACCTGGACGGCTTGAACACCGGGGAGCTGTTTTTT. This encodes CASSYLDGLNTGELFF.